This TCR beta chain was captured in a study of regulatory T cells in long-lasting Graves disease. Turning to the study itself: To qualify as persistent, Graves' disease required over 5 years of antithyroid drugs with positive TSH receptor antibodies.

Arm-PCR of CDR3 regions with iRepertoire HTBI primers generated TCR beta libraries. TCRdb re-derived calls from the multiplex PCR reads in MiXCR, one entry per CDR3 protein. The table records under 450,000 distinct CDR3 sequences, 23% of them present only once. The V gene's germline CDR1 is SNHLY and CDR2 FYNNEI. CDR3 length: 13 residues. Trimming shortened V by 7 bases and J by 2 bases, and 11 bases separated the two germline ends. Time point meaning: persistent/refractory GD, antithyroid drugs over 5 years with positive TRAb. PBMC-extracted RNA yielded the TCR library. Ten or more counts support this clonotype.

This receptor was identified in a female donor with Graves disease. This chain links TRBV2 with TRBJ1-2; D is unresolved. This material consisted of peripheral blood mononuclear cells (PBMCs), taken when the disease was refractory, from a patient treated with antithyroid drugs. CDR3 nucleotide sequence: TGTGCCAGCATCCTCCGGGAGAACTATGGCTACACCTTC. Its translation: CASILRENYGYTF.